One and the same sample provided the 23 T cell receptor beta chains below, sequenced in a study of blood T cell repertoires in COVID-19. Clones were sequenced by immunoSEQ multiplex PCR, and TCRdb holds only the in-frame ones, with some missing. There are 150,000 to 200,000 clones in the sample; around 82% occur only once, and approximately 7% lies in the top ten. Specimen: peripheral blood. These receptors were collected from a woman between 40 and 55 years old with COVID-19, enrolled during active disease.

For this clone: The junction and the germline gene differ at one end; a read error may be behind it. V and J are TRBV28 and TRBJ1-5; 7 nucleotides line up with TRBD1. Germline V gene data show CDR1 as MDHEN and CDR2 as SYDVKM. The CDR3 is made up of 15 amino acids. In DNA, the CDR3 is TGTGCCAGTAGTTTAGGGGGCAGGAACAATCAGCCCCAGCATTTT. It encodes CASSLGGRNNQPQHF. Using reference TRBV28 and TRBJ1-5 for the parts outside the CDR3, the full variable domain is DVKVTQSSRYLVKRTGEKVFLECVQDMDHENMFWYRQDPGLGLRLIYFSYDVKMKEKGDIPEGYSVSREKKERFSLILESASTNQTSMYLCASSLGGRNNQPQHFGDGTRLSIL.

This chain connects TRBV5-1 to TRBJ2-1; maybe TRBD2 (5 bases). CDR1 is SGHRS, CDR2 YFSETQ, per germline. Trimming removed 1 base from V and 4 bases from J, with 9 bases in between. This CDR3 contains 14 residues. The CDR3 coding sequence is TGCGCCAGCAGCTTGAGCGGAGAGTACAATGAGCAGTTCTTC. This sequence encodes CASSLSGEYNEQFF.

This clone was seen just once. This sequence joins TRBV7-2 and TRBJ2-7; TRBD1 matches at 11 bases. Germline lookup yields CDR1 SGHTA and CDR2 FQGNSA. This CDR3 is built from 15 residues. The junction had 4 bases not matched to a gene; V was cut back by 3 bases and J by 3 bases. CDR3 loop: CASSFAGQGDYEQYF. The CDR3 nucleotides read TGTGCCAGCAGCTTTGCGGGACAGGGGGACTACGAGCAGTACTTC.

The gene calls are TRBV5-6 and TRBJ2-5, with D perhaps matching TRBD2 (6 bases). The CDR3 runs to 13 residues. Germline-derived CDR1 and CDR2 are SGHDT and YYEEEE. V lost 4 bases to trimming and J lost 5 bases, with 12 bases between them. The CDR3 is CASSKLAIETQYF. CDR3 nucleotides: TGTGCCAGCAGCAAGCTAGCGATCGAGACCCAGTACTTC.

V and J are TRBV2 and TRBJ2-7; 8 nucleotides agree with TRBD1. V trimming: 10 bases; J trimming: 6 bases; junction bases outside the gene matches: 14. The germline V gene has CDR1 SNHLY and CDR2 FYNNEI. The CDR3 is made up of 14 amino acids. CDR3 loop: CATRRTGSVREQYV. The CDR3 DNA sequence: TGTGCCACCAGGCGGACAGGGAGTGTCCGCGAGCAGTACGTC.

The CDR3 sequence: CASSVALAGLTGELFF. DNA of the CDR3: TGTGCCAGCAGCGTAGCTCTAGCGGGCCTCACCGGGGAGCTGTTTTTT. This sequence joins TRBV9 and TRBJ2-2; 8 positions match TRBD2. The CDR3 is 16 residues long. Germline CDR1 reads SGDLS; CDR2 reads YYNGEE. V lost 0 bases to trimming and J lost 4 bases; unmatched junction nucleotides: 5.

A few counts support this clone. The rearrangement uses TRBV4-1 and TRBJ1-1, with D perhaps matching TRBD1 (5 bases). The CDR3 is 15 amino acids. Between the trimmed V and J ends, which lost 4 bases and 0 bases, there was a span of 12 bases. From germline, CDR1 is MGHRA and CDR2 YSYEKL. The CDR3 coding sequence is TGCGCCAGCAGCCCCAGGGTGACTCTGAACACTGAAGCTTTCTTT. This codes for CASSPRVTLNTEAFF.

The chain carries TRBV6-5 and TRBJ1-6; D gene ambiguous. The V end was cut by 0 bases, the J end by 8 bases, with 8 bases between. The germline CDR1 and CDR2 sequences are MNHEY and SVGAGI. The CDR3 loop spans 14 amino acids. CDR3 nucleotides: TGTGCCAGCAGTTACTCGTGGAGGGATTCACCCCTCCACTTT. Translating gives CASSYSWRDSPLHF.

The chain employs TRBV11-2 and TRBJ1-2; 9 bases align to TRBD1. CDR1 is SGHAT, CDR2 FQNNGV, per germline. The CDR3 spans 14 residues. V shed 2 bases and J 8 bases; nucleotides not matched to a gene: 6. The CDR3 bases are TGTGCCAGCAGCTTACCAGGACAGGGGCGCGGCTACACCTTC. It yields the protein CASSLPGQGRGYTF.

This clone showed up just once. The chain joins TRBV30 to TRBJ1-1; the D gene is possibly TRBD1 (6 bases). Deletions cut 3 bases from V and 5 bases from J, with 13 bases between. The CDR3 contains 13 residues. Per the germline V gene, CDR1 is GTSNPN and CDR2 is SVGIG (reference sequence). CDR3 region: CAWRNGGHTEAFF. In DNA, the CDR3 is TGTGCCTGGAGAAACGGGGGGCATACTGAAGCTTTCTTT.

This chain connects TRBV18 to TRBJ2-1; 7 bases are shared with TRBD2. CDR3 size: 18 residues. V lost 3 bases, J lost 6 bases, and 17 bases stayed unmatched. The germline V gene has CDR1 KGHSH and CDR2 LQKENI. The CDR3 loop reads CASSPFLQGRAGRNEQFF. DNA of the CDR3: TGTGCCAGCTCACCCTTTCTGCAAGGGAGGGCTGGACGCAATGAGCAGTTCTTC.

The chain combines TRBV5-8 with TRBJ2-5; D is perhaps TRBD1 (6 bases). Germline assignment: CDR1 SGHTS and CDR2 YDEGEE. The CDR3 sequence is 15 residues long. V lost 2 bases to trimming and J lost 1 base, with 12 bases between them. The DNA for the CDR3 is TGTGCCAGCAGCTTCCTTGGGACACTCCAAGAGACCCAGTACTTC. Translating gives CASSFLGTLQETQYF.

This clone was recorded at least ten times. V and J are TRBV2 and TRBJ2-2; 8 positions agree with TRBD2. There are 13 residues in the CDR3. V shed 10 bases, J shed 8 bases, and the junction held 9 bases outside the gene matches. Germline CDR1 SNHLY, CDR2 FYNNEI. CDR3 in amino acids: CAIPRGGAGELFF. CDR3 sequence (DNA): TGTGCCATCCCCCGGGGGGGGGCTGGGGAGCTGTTTTTT.

The V gene is TRBV6-1, the J gene TRBJ1-4, with D hard to call. V shed 2 bases and J shed 7 bases, with 14 bases lying between them. The CDR3 has 15 residues. Germline values: CDR1 MNHNS, CDR2 SASEGT. The CDR3 spells CASSETGGGGEKLFF. Written as DNA, the CDR3 is TGTGCCAGCAGTGAAACGGGAGGCGGTGGTGAAAAACTGTTTTTT.

This CDR3 reads CASNQPGQPRDGYTF. The CDR3 coding sequence is TGTGCCAGCAACCAACCCGGACAGCCCCGGGATGGCTACACCTTC. The rearrangement joins TRBV6-1 to TRBJ1-2, with D tentatively TRBD1 (6 bases). The germline V gene has CDR1 MNHNS and CDR2 SASEGT. This CDR3 comprises 15 residues. Trimming cost V 7 bases and J 6 bases, with 21 bases left between them.

There are a few counts of this clone. The chain combines TRBV10-1 with TRBJ2-7; 8 bases fit TRBD1. V was pared by 6 bases and J by 6 bases, with 10 bases of the junction left unmatched. The CDR3 is 14 residues long. Germline lookup yields CDR1 WNHNN and CDR2 SYGVQD (reference sequence). CDR3 protein: CASSQTGVASEQYF. CDR3 in DNA: TGCGCCAGCAGCCAGACAGGGGTGGCGTCCGAGCAGTACTTC.

V is TRBV2 and J is TRBJ2-7, with D uncertain. The CDR3 consists of 12 residues. Trimming pared 7 bases from V and 12 bases from J, leaving 19 bases between. Per germline, CDR1 SNHLY and CDR2 FYNNEI. The CDR3 nucleotides are TGTGCCAGCACCCCCTCCCCGGGTCTCTGGTACGTC. Translation gives CASTPSPGLWYV.

This clone was seen only a few times. This chain links TRBV19 with TRBJ1-5; D is unresolved. This CDR3 contains 13 residues. The germline V gene has CDR1 LNHDA and CDR2 SQIVND (reference sequence). V dropped 1 base and J dropped 7 bases, with 8 bases sitting between them. DNA for the CDR3: TGTGCCAGTAGTATAGGGCGGGGACAGCCCCAGCATTTT. It is translated as CASSIGRGQPQHF.

This chain links TRBV19 with TRBJ2-1; 15 bases line up with TRBD2. This CDR3 comprises 17 residues. Germline lookup yields CDR1 LNHDA and CDR2 SQIVND (reference sequence). Trimming at V came to 10 bases and at J to 6 bases, leaving 13 bases not matched to a gene. The CDR3 region is CATAGLAGGTIINEQFF. For the CDR3, the DNA is TGTGCCACCGCGGGACTAGCGGGAGGAACCATTATCAATGAGCAGTTCTTC.

This CDR3 reads CASRLPGQLNSPLHF. The CDR3 DNA reads TGTGCCAGCAGATTACCGGGACAGTTAAATTCACCCCTCCACTTT. The gene calls are TRBV28 and TRBJ1-6; 7 nucleotides match TRBD1. CDR1 and CDR2 from the germline V gene are MDHEN and SYDVKM. Trimming at V came to 6 bases and at J to 7 bases, leaving 9 bases not matched to a gene. CDR3 size: 15 residues. The full variable domain, completed using reference TRBV28 and TRBJ1-6, is DVKVTQSSRYLVKRTGEKVFLECVQDMDHENMFWYRQDPGLGLRLIYFSYDVKMKEKGDIPEGYSVSREKKERFSLILESASTNQTSMYLCASRLPGQLNSPLHFGNGTRLTVT.

This chain uses TRBV30 with TRBJ1-1, with D possibly TRBD1 on 5 matching bases. Germline loops: CDR1 GTSNPN, CDR2 SVGIG (reference sequence). The CDR3 loop spans 13 amino acids. V dropped 1 base and J dropped 3 bases, with 9 bases sitting between them. The chain's CDR3 is CAWSAQGYTEAFF. The CDR3 DNA sequence: TGTGCCTGGAGTGCTCAGGGTTACACTGAAGCTTTCTTT.

The chain couples TRBV6-2 or TRBV6-3 to TRBJ2-7, with 13 bases aligning to TRBD2. The germline V gene encodes CDR1 MNHEY and CDR2 SVGEGT. The CDR3 has 16 residues. J was trimmed by 4 bases and V by 5 bases; bases with no gene match: 8. CDR3 bases: TGTGCCAGCAGTACGGGACTAGCGGGAATCCGTTACGAGCAGTACTTC. Translating gives CASSTGLAGIRYEQYF.

DNA for the CDR3: TGTGCCAGCAGCCAAGGACAGGGGGGTCAGCCCCAGCATTTT. Translated: CASSQGQGGQPQHF. The chain uses TRBV4-2 and TRBJ1-5; 9 nucleotides align to TRBD1. Germline V lookup: CDR1 LGHNA, CDR2 YNFKEQ. V gave up 1 base and J gave up 6 bases; unmatched junction bases: 1. This CDR3 has 14 residues.